This passage covers 26 T cell receptor beta chains from one sample sequenced in a study of T cells in narcolepsy. Method: immunoSEQ multiplex PCR; TCRdb's copy keeps in-frame clones and lacks some. The sample has around 26,000 clones; roughly 81% are singletons. The sequenced material came from CD45RA- memory CD4+ T cells from PBMCs. These receptors came from a human donor with narcolepsy.

This sequence joins TRBV5-1 and TRBJ2-7, with D perhaps matching TRBD1 (6 bases). Germline CDR1 SGHRS, CDR2 YFSETQ. The CDR3 has 15 amino acids. Trimming cost V 4 bases and J 3 bases, with 17 bases left between them. This chain's CDR3 is CASSPTLGDIYEQYF. CDR3 DNA sequence: TGCGCCAGCAGCCCCACCCTCGGGGACATCTACGAGCAGTACTTC.

The chain is built from TRBV11-2 and TRBJ1-1, with a weak D call TRBD1 (6 bases). In germline, CDR1 is SGHAT, CDR2 FQNNGV. There are 14 residues in the CDR3. With 5 bases removed from V and 5 bases from J, the gap between germline ends came to 15 bases. The CDR3 DNA is TGTGCCAGCAGCACATCAGGGGCGGGGACTGAAGCTTTCTTT. It is translated as CASSTSGAGTEAFF.

The chain couples TRBV5-6 to TRBJ1-1, with D maybe TRBD1 (6 bases). Trimming removed 3 bases from V and 2 bases from J, with 8 bases in between. Germline CDR1 reads SGHDT; CDR2 reads YYEEEE. The CDR3 contains 13 residues. The CDR3 protein is CASSWGLNTEAFF. The CDR3 DNA sequence: TGTGCCAGCAGCTGGGGGCTTAACACTGAAGCTTTCTTT.

This rearrangement joins TRBV14 to TRBJ2-2; 8 bases align to TRBD1. This CDR3 has 16 residues. The germline gives CDR1 SGHDN, CDR2 FVKESK. With 3 bases clipped from V and 5 bases from J, the junction kept 8 bases outside the gene matches. The CDR3 is CASSHIDRGRTGELFF. CDR3 nucleotides: TGTGCCAGCAGCCACATCGACAGGGGAAGAACCGGGGAGCTGTTTTTT.

This clone was seen only a few times. The rearrangement uses TRBV28 and TRBJ2-7; TRBD2 is a possible D gene (6 bases). CDR3 length equals 14 residues. V lost 1 base, J lost 1 base, and 8 bases lay in between. The germline CDR1 and CDR2 sequences are MDHEN and SYDVKM. The DNA of the CDR3 is TGTGCCAGCAGTTTATACCGGGGGTCCTACGAGCAGTACTTC. Translation gives CASSLYRGSYEQYF. Variable domain in full (rest from reference TRBV28 and TRBJ2-7): DVKVTQSSRYLVKRTGEKVFLECVQDMDHENMFWYRQDPGLGLRLIYFSYDVKMKEKGDIPEGYSVSREKKERFSLILESASTNQTSMYLCASSLYRGSYEQYFGPGTRLTVT.

The chain carries TRBV4-1 and TRBJ1-2, with D unresolved. V was shortened by 2 bases and J by 8 bases, with 21 bases between the two germline ends. CDR1 is MGHRA, CDR2 YSYEKL, per germline. The CDR3 consists of 16 residues. The CDR3 loop is CASSQNPGPKGPGYTF. CDR3 coding DNA: TGCGCCAGCAGCCAAAACCCTGGCCCTAAGGGCCCAGGCTACACCTTC.

The chain uses TRBV2 and TRBJ2-7; tentative D call: TRBD1 (6 bases). This CDR3 spans 14 amino acids. The germline V gene encodes CDR1 SNHLY and CDR2 FYNNEI. V was pared by 6 bases and J by 3 bases, with 15 bases between. The CDR3 DNA is TGTGCCAGCAGCGTACAGGGTGGAGACTACGAGCAGTACTTC. This sequence encodes CASSVQGGDYEQYF.

V gene TRBV7-2 combines with J gene TRBJ2-3; D is unresolved. From germline, CDR1 is SGHTA and CDR2 FQGNSA. V lost 2 bases and J lost 0, with 9 bases in between. This CDR3 is 15 amino acids long. CDR3 coding DNA: TGTGCCAGCAGCTTACTCGCTTCTAGCACAGATACGCAGTATTTT. Residues: CASSLLASSTDTQYF.

This clone was observed a few times. The gene calls are TRBV6-6 and TRBJ2-7; 8 bases match TRBD2. This CDR3 is built from 12 residues. From germline, CDR1 is MNHNY and CDR2 SVGAGI (reference sequence). J gave up 5 bases and V 5 bases, and 2 bases lay outside the gene matches. The CDR3 region has the DNA TGTGCCAGCAGTGGACTAGCCAACGAGCAGTACTTC. Its protein product is CASSGLANEQYF.

The rearrangement links TRBV7-6 to TRBJ2-7; no clear D gene. Germline-derived CDR1 and CDR2 are SGHVS and FNYEAQ. Trimming removed 1 base at V and 0 bases at J, with 4 bases between. CDR3 length: 13 amino acids. CDR3 in DNA: TGTGCCAGCAGCTTAGGAGTCTCCTACGAGCAGTACTTC. It specifies CASSLGVSYEQYF.

This chain connects TRBV28 to TRBJ1-2; 9 bases are shared with TRBD1. Germline lookup yields CDR1 MDHEN and CDR2 SYDVKM. V gave up 6 bases and J gave up 6 bases; unmatched junction bases: 5. The length of the CDR3 is 13 residues. CDR3 amino acids: CASREQGAHGYTF. CDR3 DNA sequence: TGTGCCAGCAGAGAACAGGGGGCCCATGGCTACACCTTC.

This chain uses TRBV6-1 with TRBJ2-5; D possibly corresponds to TRBD1 (6 bases). The V and J ends lost 6 bases and 4 bases respectively, with 12 bases between them. Germline V lookup: CDR1 MNHNS, CDR2 SASEGT. The CDR3 consists of 13 residues. DNA of the CDR3: TGTGCCAGCAGGCCTACAGGGACAGAGACCCAGTACTTC. The encoded protein is CASRPTGTETQYF.

V gene TRBV7-8 combines with J gene TRBJ2-7; the match to TRBD1 covers 9 bases. The CDR3 sequence is 15 residues long. CDR1 and CDR2 (germline): SGHVS, FQNEAQ. Trimming removed 4 bases from V and 5 bases from J; junction bases left unmatched: 9. In DNA form, the CDR3 reads TGTGCCAGCAGCTGGATCCGGACAGGGGCAAACGAGCAGTACTTC. The encoded protein is CASSWIRTGANEQYF.

The rearrangement links TRBV5-6 to TRBJ1-3; D remains unclear. The CDR3 is 16 amino acids. V was shortened by 3 bases and J by 2 bases, with 15 bases between the two germline ends. CDR1 SGHDT and CDR2 YYEEEE come from the germline V gene. CDR3 nucleotides: TGTGCCAGCAGCTCCCCAACCCGGACGGCTGGAAACACCATATATTTT. Translated: CASSSPTRTAGNTIYF.

CDR3 in DNA: TGTGCCAGCAGTGAAGGGGGTATGGGGGACACTGAAGCTTTCTTT. This sequence encodes CASSEGGMGDTEAFF. The J gene is TRBJ1-1, the V gene TRBV6-1, with D possibly being TRBD1 (5 bases). The germline V gene encodes CDR1 MNHNS and CDR2 SASEGT. The CDR3 totals 15 residues. The germline V and J ends were trimmed by 1 base and 3 bases, with 12 bases remaining between them.

The V and J genes are TRBV6-5 and TRBJ2-7; TRBD2 matches at 7 bases. This CDR3 contains 14 residues. Germline assignment: CDR1 MNHEY and CDR2 SVGAGI. Trimming took 8 bases from V and 2 from J; bases not matched to a gene: 9. The chain's CDR3 is CASQLGLAAYEQYF. The CDR3 DNA reads TGTGCCAGCCAGCTGGGGCTAGCGGCCTACGAGCAGTACTTC.

V gene TRBV2 combines with J gene TRBJ2-7, with 12 bases lining up with TRBD2. Germline CDR1 is SNHLY and CDR2 is FYNNEI. The J segment lost 5 bases and the V segment lost 2 bases, leaving 4 bases of the junction unmatched. The CDR3 has 15 residues. CDR3 sequence: CASSETRLAGDEQYF. DNA for the CDR3: TGTGCCAGCAGTGAAACCAGACTAGCGGGAGACGAGCAGTACTTC.

The rearrangement links TRBV6-1 to TRBJ1-6; TRBD1 agrees at 10 bases. There are 13 residues in the CDR3. The germline CDR1 and CDR2 sequences are MNHNS and SASEGT. The J segment lost 7 bases and the V segment lost 11 bases, leaving 5 bases of the junction unmatched. CDR3 DNA sequence: TGTGCCGGCAAGACAGGGGGCAATTCACCCCTCCACTTT. It yields the protein CAGKTGGNSPLHF.

Only one count was recorded for this clone. This chain joins TRBV4-3 and TRBJ2-3, with 13 bases that match TRBD2. The length of the CDR3 is 18 residues. After removal of 3 bases from V and 4 bases from J, the junction contained 10 bases not matched to a gene. The germline V gene has CDR1 LGHNA and CDR2 YSLEER. The CDR3 coding sequence is TGCGCCAGCAGCCATTCCGGGACTAGCGGGACCCCGGCAGATACGCAGTATTTT. Translated: CASSHSGTSGTPADTQYF.

The chain carries TRBV6-4 and TRBJ2-1; 7 bases match TRBD2. Looked up from germline, CDR1 is MRHNA and CDR2 is SNTAGT. V was clipped by 9 bases and J by 8 bases; unmatched bases: 7. The CDR3 contains 12 residues. CDR3 sequence: CARKTSLHEQFF. CDR3 nucleotides: TGTGCCAGAAAGACTAGCCTCCATGAGCAGTTCTTC.

The DNA of the CDR3 is TGTGCCAGCAGCCGCGACGGATTATACGAGCAGTACTTC. Translated: CASSRDGLYEQYF. This chain uses TRBV7-2 with TRBJ2-7; D is unresolved. This CDR3 spans 13 amino acids. In germline, CDR1 is SGHTA, CDR2 FQGNSA. The V end lost 5 bases, the J end lost 4 bases, and 12 bases lay between the germline ends. The complete variable domain, with remaining parts taken from reference TRBV7-2 and TRBJ2-7, reads GAGVSQSPSNKVTEKGKDVELRCDPISGHTALYWYRQSLGQGLEFLIYFQGNSAPDKSGLPSDRFSAERTGGSVSTLTIQRTQQEDSAVYLCASSRDGLYEQYFGPGTRLTVT.

The DNA of the CDR3 is TGTGCCAGCAGTTTATCAGCTTGGGCTAGCGGGATAAATGAGCAGTTCTTC. Protein: CASSLSAWASGINEQFF. This rearrangement joins TRBV27 to TRBJ2-1, with 9 bases fitting TRBD2. The germline V gene encodes CDR1 MNHEY and CDR2 SMNVEV (reference sequence). Germline trimming cut 0 bases from V and 7 bases from J; bases unmatched to any gene: 10. The CDR3 consists of 17 residues.

This sequence joins TRBV5-1 and TRBJ2-1; 13 bases agree with TRBD2. The germline gives CDR1 SGHRS, CDR2 YFSETQ. The CDR3 covers 16 residues. V lost 5 bases, J lost 6 bases, and 8 bases stayed unmatched. The CDR3 spells CASSFGLAGAGNEQFF. CDR3 sequence (DNA): TGCGCCAGCAGTTTCGGACTAGCGGGAGCGGGCAATGAGCAGTTCTTC.

The chain combines TRBV5-6 with TRBJ2-7; TRBD2 agrees at 7 bases. This CDR3 has 15 residues. The germline CDR1 and CDR2 sequences are SGHDT and YYEEEE. The V and J ends lost 0 bases and 2 bases, in that order; junction bases with no gene match: 5. The CDR3 is CASSLGLAVTYEQYF. For the CDR3, the DNA is TGTGCCAGCAGCTTGGGACTAGCCGTCACCTACGAGCAGTACTTC.

The chain carries TRBV7-2 and TRBJ1-5, with D unresolved. The CDR3 loop spans 15 amino acids. Trimming shortened V by 5 bases and J by 1 base, and 12 bases separated the two germline ends. The germline CDR1 and CDR2 sequences are SGHTA and FQGNSA. In nucleotides, the CDR3 is TGTGCCAGCAGCCCCCGGGGATGGAGCAATCAGCCCCAGCATTTT. Translation gives CASSPRGWSNQPQHF.

The chain carries TRBV2 and TRBJ2-1; TRBD2 matches 11 bases. Germline lookup yields CDR1 SNHLY and CDR2 FYNNEI. With V trimmed by 7 bases and J by 4 bases, 6 bases remained unmatched. The CDR3 spans 15 residues. The DNA of the CDR3 is TGTGCCAGCAACACCGGGACTAGCGGATACAATGAGCAGTTCTTC. Its translation: CASNTGTSGYNEQFF.